The 9 T cell receptor beta chains given below trace back to one sample, sequenced in a study of T cells in Graves' hyperthyroidism and ophthalmopathy. Researchers took RNA transcripts and amplified the TCR beta CDR3 regions from them. Using the HTBI primer set, a first-round RT-PCR was run on the TCR CDR3. Each CDR3 protein is one row after TCRdb ran MiXCR on the multiplex PCR reads. Of a few hundred thousand distinct CDR3 sequences listed, about 20% are singletons. Source material: blood. All receptors derive from a man aged 30-40 years with Graves' ophthalmopathy.

This clonotype was recorded many times. The V call is TRBV28, the J call TRBJ1-1; D remains ambiguous. Trimming shortened V by 5 bases and J by 0 bases, and 7 bases separated the two germline ends. Germline V CDR1 and CDR2: MDHEN, SYDVKM. CDR3 length: 13 residues. The CDR3 DNA reads TGTGCCAGCAGTCCGGAATTGAACACTGAAGCTTTCTTT. It is translated as CASSPELNTEAFF. Full variable domain (remainder filled in from reference TRBV28 and TRBJ1-1): DVKVTQSSRYLVKRTGEKVFLECVQDMDHENMFWYRQDPGLGLRLIYFSYDVKMKEKGDIPEGYSVSREKKERFSLILESASTNQTSMYLCASSPELNTEAFFGQGTRLTVV.

The V gene is TRBV11-3, the J gene TRBJ2-5, with D possibly called TRBD1 or TRBD2 (5 bases each). CDR1 and CDR2 (germline): SGHNT, YENEEA. The CDR3 consists of 16 residues. Trimming removed 3 bases at V and 4 bases at J, with 18 bases between. CDR3 loop: CASSFQGSGPIETQYF. The CDR3 DNA reads TGTGCCAGCAGCTTTCAGGGCAGCGGACCCATAGAGACCCAGTACTTC.

There are many counts of this clonotype. CDR3 nucleotides: TGTGCCAGCAGTGTTCTCAAGCAGGCAACTAATGAAAAACTGTTTTTT. Its protein product is CASSVLKQATNEKLFF. The chain uses TRBV6-1 and TRBJ1-4, with unresolved D. The germline V gene has CDR1 MNHNS and CDR2 SASEGT. The CDR3 length is 16 residues. V lost 4 bases and J lost 0, with 12 bases in between.

Notes on this clonotype: This may be a read error: a much more frequent sequence differs by one nucleotide. The V and J genes are TRBV30 and TRBJ1-2; 9 nucleotides align to TRBD1. V shed 2 bases, J shed 5 bases, and the junction held 6 bases outside the gene matches. The V gene's germline CDR1 is GTSNPN and CDR2 SVGIG (reference sequence). CDR3 size: 14 residues. The CDR3 spells CAWSRPGQGYGYTF. CDR3 coding DNA: TGTGCCTGGAGTAGACCGGGACAGGGATATGGCTACACCTTC.

This clonotype came up many times. The chain has TRBV11-2 and TRBJ2-3, with D perhaps matching TRBD2 (6 bases). The CDR3 totals 16 residues. The V and J ends lost 5 bases and 2 bases respectively, with 17 bases between them. CDR1 SGHAT and CDR2 FQNNGV come from the germline V gene. Here the CDR3 reads CASSGKDGGHTDTQYF. Here the CDR3 DNA reads TGTGCCAGCAGCGGAAAGGACGGAGGGCACACAGATACGCAGTATTTT.

The chain carries TRBV6-2 or TRBV6-3 and TRBJ2-2; 7 nucleotides agree with TRBD2. This CDR3 contains 15 residues. The germline gives CDR1 MNHEY, CDR2 SVGEGT. Trimming cost V 5 bases and J 7 bases; bases outside gene matches: 10. As DNA, the CDR3 is TGTGCCAGCAGTAATCTGGCGGGAGCAAACGGGGAGCTGTTTTTT. Translation: CASSNLAGANGELFF.

The rearrangement uses TRBV19 and TRBJ1-2; 8 nucleotides agree with TRBD1. Germline assignment: CDR1 LNHDA and CDR2 SQIVND (reference sequence). The V and J ends lost 3 bases and 5 bases, in that order; junction bases with no gene match: 11. The CDR3 has 16 residues. As DNA, the CDR3 is TGTGCCAGTAGTATTATATTCGACAGGGGAAGATATGGCTACACCTTC. Translating gives CASSIIFDRGRYGYTF.

The CDR3 spells CASSEQGRNTIYF. In DNA, the CDR3 is TGTGCCAGCAGTGAGCAGGGTCGAAACACCATATATTTT. The gene calls are TRBV25-1 and TRBJ1-3, with D possibly matching TRBD1 (5 bases). Germline-derived CDR1 and CDR2 are MGHDK and SYGVNS. CDR3 length: 13 amino acids. V lost 3 bases, J lost 5 bases, and 8 bases lay in between.

This clonotype has just one count. The J gene is TRBJ2-2, the V gene TRBV20-1; TRBD2 agrees at 7 bases. The V segment lost 0 bases and the J segment 7 bases; nucleotides outside the gene matches: 8. Germline V CDR1 and CDR2: DFQATT, SNEGSKA (reference sequence). CDR3 length: 15 residues. CDR3 region: CSARDLTGGDGELFF. CDR3 DNA: TGCAGTGCTAGAGATCTCACGGGAGGAGACGGGGAGCTGTTTTTT.